These 11 T cell receptor beta chains originate from one sample sequenced in a study of vaccination effects on CD4 cells after COVID-19 (dated by TCRdb to between 2021 and 2022). The protocol used for the library was the immunoSEQ multiplex PCR assay. TCRdb provides this immuneACCESS table in a form limited to in-frame rearrangements. Some clones are lacking; in checked studies, under half of them reflect an unresolved V gene, and why the rest are absent is not known. Within this sample are around 25,000 clones, with 76% of them counted one time only. The ten largest clones represent 10% of the sample. These receptors lack a known antigen. The ViraFEST assay stimulated PBMC with viral peptide pools and then used TCR sequencing to identify antigen-specific CD4+ T cell clonotypes by expansion. After more than nine days of culture, CD4+ T cells were isolated with the EasySep CD4+ T cell isolation kit. Healthy vaccine recipients had no prior SARS-CoV-2 infection, confirmed by negative nucleocapsid antibodies before and after vaccination.

Sample: CD4+ T cells from PBMCs cultured with HCoV-NL63 spike peptides, taken before COVID-19 vaccination. The cell subset or site label for this specimen denotes: HCoV-NL63 spike overlapping peptide pool stimulation. The source is a human donor who received a COVID-19 vaccine.

Only a few counts were recorded for this clone. This chain connects TRBV30 to TRBJ1-5, with a tentative D call TRBD1 (5 bases). The CDR3 covers 16 residues. V shed 0 bases and J shed 0 bases, with 12 bases lying between them. Germline values: CDR1 GTSNPN, CDR2 SVGIG (reference sequence). CDR3 residues: CAWSVRAGDSNQPQHF. The CDR3, as DNA: TGTGCCTGGAGTGTACGGGCGGGGGATAGCAATCAGCCCCAGCATTTT.

The V call is TRBV19, the J call TRBJ2-5; D may match TRBD1 or TRBD2 (6 bases each). This CDR3 has 15 amino acids. V lost 5 bases, J lost 5 bases, and 18 bases lay in between. Germline CDR1 is LNHDA and CDR2 is SQIVND (reference sequence). The CDR3 is CASSGGAGVGETQYF. The CDR3 DNA reads TGTGCCAGTAGTGGAGGGGCAGGGGTAGGGGAGACCCAGTACTTC.

This rearrangement joins TRBV4-1 to TRBJ1-1; D is possibly TRBD1 (5 bases). The germline V and J ends were trimmed by 5 bases and 0 bases, with 16 bases remaining between them. CDR1 MGHRA and CDR2 YSYEKL come from the germline V gene. CDR3 size: 16 residues. CDR3 amino acids: CASSSSGTGMNTEAFF. CDR3 DNA sequence: TGCGCCAGCAGCTCCTCCGGGACGGGCATGAACACTGAAGCTTTCTTT.

The V gene is TRBV5-4, the J gene TRBJ1-2, with D maybe TRBD1 (5 bases). V dropped 2 bases and J dropped 2 bases, with 13 bases sitting between them. The germline V gene has CDR1 SGHNT and CDR2 YYREEE (reference sequence). CDR3 length: 15 residues. The CDR3 DNA reads as TGTGCCAGCAGCTTCCCCGGGACGGCAAACTATGGCTACACCTTC. It is translated as CASSFPGTANYGYTF.

The chain combines TRBV27 with TRBJ1-4; D is possibly TRBD1 (5 bases). V lost 9 bases and J lost 11, with 19 bases in between. This CDR3 region has 13 residues. Germline values: CDR1 MNHEY, CDR2 SMNVEV (reference sequence). CDR3 sequence (DNA): TGTGCCAGTCAGGGCCACCTAGATCCGAAACTGTTTTTT. Protein: CASQGHLDPKLFF.

This clone appeared a single time. The CDR3: CASREGLAGGNEQFF. CDR3 DNA sequence: TGTGCCAGCAGGGAGGGACTAGCGGGAGGGAATGAGCAGTTCTTC. The chain is built from TRBV7-9 and TRBJ2-1, with 16 bases aligning to TRBD2. The germline V gene encodes CDR1 SEHNR and CDR2 FQNEAQ (reference sequence). This CDR3 contains 15 residues. The ends lost 6 bases at V and 7 bases at J; junction bases unmatched: 3.

The chain employs TRBV18 and TRBJ2-5; no clear D gene. The CDR3 extends over 12 amino acids. Germline V lookup: CDR1 KGHSH, CDR2 LQKENI. Trimming cost V 3 bases and J 2 bases, with 4 bases left between them. The CDR3 DNA follows: TGTGCCAGCTCACCGGGGCAAGAGACCCAGTACTTC. Translating gives CASSPGQETQYF.

The genes are TRBV19 and TRBJ2-1; 12 nucleotides agree with TRBD2. The germline CDR1 and CDR2 sequences are LNHDA and SQIVND (reference sequence). The CDR3 is 14 residues long. J lost 10 bases, V lost 6 bases, and 7 bases had no gene match. The CDR3 spells CASRRTSGIPEQFF. In DNA, the CDR3 is TGTGCCAGTAGGAGGACTAGCGGGATACCCGAGCAGTTCTTC.

This clone was seen a single time. The V call is TRBV3-1 (or the pseudogene TRBV3-2), the J call TRBJ1-2; tentatively, D is TRBD1 (5 bases). Germline V lookup: CDR1 LGHDT, CDR2 YNNKEL (reference sequence). The CDR3 sequence is 14 residues long. V was trimmed by 1 base and J by 2 bases, leaving 8 bases between them. The chain's CDR3 is CASSQGQQNYGYTF. In DNA form, the CDR3 reads TGTGCCAGCAGCCAAGGACAGCAGAACTATGGCTACACCTTC.

This chain's CDR3 is CASSLGPGGSDGYTF. As DNA, the CDR3 is TGCGCCAGCAGCTTGGGTCCAGGGGGCTCAGATGGCTACACCTTC. The V and J genes are TRBV5-1 and TRBJ1-2; 8 bases fit TRBD1. The CDR3 is 15 residues long. Germline CDR1 reads SGHRS; CDR2 reads YFSETQ. The junction had 7 bases not matched to a gene; V was cut back by 0 bases and J by 6 bases.

This chain joins TRBV5-1 and TRBJ2-3, with D possibly being TRBD2 (6 bases). There are 13 residues in the CDR3. Germline lookup yields CDR1 SGHRS and CDR2 YFSETQ. The ends were cut back, 7 bases at V and 2 bases at J, with 11 bases in the middle. The CDR3 here is CASASADTDTQYF. The CDR3 DNA sequence: TGCGCCAGCGCTAGCGCCGACACAGATACGCAGTATTTT.